This T cell receptor beta chain was found in a study of blood T cells in healthy people across ages. Then a second PCR, running roughly 7 to 11 cycles, was carried out with a sample-barcoded 5' primer and a J-beta primer mix. TCRdb reprocessed the 5' RACE reads with MiXCR, giving one entry per CDR3 protein. The sample consists of under 700,000 distinct CDR3 sequences, approximately 25% of them appearing once. The germline gives CDR1 SGHRS, CDR2 YFSETQ. This CDR3 is 18 amino acids long. These same data were also listed under a study on T cells of mothers and their children.

This chain links TRBV5-1 with TRBJ2-7; D unclear. The DNA end lines up better with TRBJ2-1; the J call may be wrong. Sequencing used blood. The clonotype originates from a boy aged 5-17 years in good health. The CDR3, as DNA: TGCGCCAGCAGCTTGGTGCCATCAATATCTGCCACAAATAATGAGCAGTTCTTC. Its protein product is CASSLVPSISATNNEQFF.